This T cell receptor (beta chain) was documented in a study of T-cell reconstitution after alpha-beta-depleted transplantation in children. This clonotype was counted a single time. A much larger clone lies one base from this, so it may be a read error. The TCRbeta library incorporated unique molecular identifiers. MiXCR, applied by TCRdb to the PCR reads, yields one record per CDR3 protein. The data show about half a million distinct CDR3 sequences, with around 13% seen just once and around 5.8% held by the top ten. Germline-derived CDR1 and CDR2 are DFQATT and SNEGSKA (reference sequence). This CDR3 has 16 amino acids. Trimming cost V 1 base and J 0 bases, with 16 bases left between them.

This material consisted of PBMCs from the stem cell graft donor, taken from the stem cell graft. This receptor was obtained from a human donor who donated a stem cell graft to a child with combined immunodeficiency. V usage is TRBV20-1 and J usage is TRBJ2-7; D may be TRBD1 or TRBD2 (5 bases each). The CDR3 DNA reads TGCAGTGCTAGAGTTGGTTTGGGGGATAACTCCTACGAGCAGTACTTC. This sequence encodes CSARVGLGDNSYEQYF.